The 24 T cell receptor beta chains in this list originate from one sample, sequenced in a study of PD-L1 blockade in urothelial cancer. Time point in this sample: peripheral blood 6 weeks after treatment start. The method was immunoSEQ multiplex PCR; TCRdb's version includes in-frame clones alone and lacks a portion of them. The repertoire holds 90,000 to 130,000 clones, with approximately 90% as singletons. The source material was PBMCs, sampled around atezolizumab (anti-PD-L1) treatment. All receptors come from a man in his 60s with urothelial cancer.

This clone was detected only once. The gene calls are TRBV4-3 and TRBJ2-5; 7 positions match TRBD2. V dropped 0 bases and J dropped 4; count of bases not matched to a gene: 11. This CDR3 region has 17 residues. The germline CDR1 and CDR2 sequences are LGHNA and YSLEER. The CDR3 is CASSQDLGRGSRETQYF. The CDR3 nucleotides are TGCGCCAGCAGCCAAGATTTAGGACGCGGGAGTCGAGAGACCCAGTACTTC.

This clone was seen once. The chain carries TRBV18 and TRBJ2-2, with D unresolved. CDR3 length equals 14 residues. Trimming removed 0 bases at V and 5 bases at J, with 7 bases between. The germline V gene encodes CDR1 KGHSH and CDR2 LQKENI. Here the CDR3 reads CASSPPRRTGELFF. The CDR3 DNA sequence: TGTGCCAGCTCACCACCGCGTCGAACCGGGGAGCTGTTTTTT.

The chain employs TRBV5-4 and TRBJ2-7, with 16 positions matching TRBD2. Unmatched junction bases numbered 14, after V lost 6 bases and J lost 2 bases. The CDR3 covers 19 residues. Germline V gene lookup returns CDR1 SGHNT and CDR2 YYREEE (reference sequence). CDR3 sequence (DNA): TGTGCCAGCACCCCGGTTCCAGGGGGACTAGCGGGAGGGACCTACGAGCAGTACTTC. It codes for CASTPVPGGLAGGTYEQYF.

This clone turned up a few times. The V call is TRBV27, the J call TRBJ2-1, with D possibly being TRBD1 (8 bases). There are 16 residues in the CDR3. CDR1 is MNHEY, CDR2 SMNVEV, per germline (reference sequence). Deletions cut 6 bases from V and 3 bases from J, with 18 bases between. The CDR3 spells CASSSGQGGYYNEQFF. Written as DNA, the CDR3 is TGTGCCAGCAGCTCCGGACAGGGAGGGTACTACAATGAGCAGTTCTTC.

The chain links TRBV6-1 to TRBJ1-2; D uncertain. The V gene's germline CDR1 is MNHNS and CDR2 SASEGT. The CDR3 extends over 12 amino acids. V was shortened by 5 bases and J by 8 bases, with 12 bases between the two germline ends. CDR3 nucleotide sequence: TGTGCCAGCAGTACGGGGAGTAGCGGCTACACCTTC. Translated, it gives CASSTGSSGYTF.

This chain connects TRBV4-2 to TRBJ2-1, with D maybe TRBD1 (6 bases). The germline CDR1 and CDR2 sequences are LGHNA and YNFKEQ. This CDR3 is built from 16 residues. The V end lost 9 bases, the J end lost 2 bases, and 20 bases lay between the germline ends. CDR3 sequence (DNA): TGTGCCAGTCGATCCGAATGGACAGCGACCTACAATGAGCAGTTCTTC. Its protein is CASRSEWTATYNEQFF.

This rearrangement joins TRBV11-2 to TRBJ1-2; D not certain. The germline CDR1 and CDR2 sequences are SGHAT and FQNNGV. V was shortened by 1 base and J by 5 bases, with 5 bases between the two germline ends. The CDR3 extends over 12 amino acids. The CDR3 sequence is CASSLAQYGYTF. The CDR3 coding sequence is TGTGCCAGCAGCTTAGCACAGTATGGCTACACCTTC.

The chain carries TRBV15 and TRBJ2-1, with D possibly TRBD2 on 6 matching bases. V lost 1 base to trimming and J lost 7 bases, with 23 bases between them. CDR3 length: 18 amino acids. Germline values: CDR1 LNHNV, CDR2 YYDKDF (reference sequence). The CDR3 protein is CATSRGVTDYRVRNEQFF. In DNA form, the CDR3 reads TGTGCCACCAGCAGAGGGGTAACGGACTACCGAGTTCGGAATGAGCAGTTCTTC.

This clone was found once. The CDR3 sequence is CASSLAGGDTQYF. CDR3 DNA sequence: TGTGCCAGCAGTCTAGCGGGGGGAGATACGCAGTATTTT. The rearrangement uses TRBV6-4 and TRBJ2-3, with 11 bases that match TRBD2. This CDR3 is built from 13 residues. V dropped 5 bases and J dropped 5; count of bases not matched to a gene: 0. Germline values: CDR1 MRHNA, CDR2 SNTAGT.

The chain joins TRBV21-1 to TRBJ2-5; TRBD1, the D gene given by the table, was not confirmed from the DNA. TRBV21-1 corresponds to a pseudogene. This CDR3 is 16 amino acids long. CDR3 loop: CASNHRQRRYQETQYF. The CDR3 bases are TGTGCCAGCAACCATCGACAGCGCCGGTATCAAGAGACCCAGTACTTC.

About this clone itself: The junction differs from germline at one of its ends, possibly a read error. The rearrangement uses TRBV7-7 and TRBJ2-5, with 9 bases that match TRBD1. This CDR3 is 14 amino acids long. Germline V gene sequence: CDR1 SSHAT, CDR2 FNYEAQ (reference sequence). The CDR3 DNA is TGTGCTAGCAGCCCAGGTACAGGGGGCTGGACCCAGTACTTC. Translated: CASSPGTGGWTQYF.

The rearrangement joins TRBV4-2 to TRBJ1-2; TRBD1 agrees at 9 bases. CDR3 size: 14 residues. Trimming took 3 bases from V and 7 from J; bases not matched to a gene: 6. Germline V CDR1 and CDR2: LGHNA, YNFKEQ. CDR3 DNA sequence: TGTGCCAGCAGCCAGGACAGGGGCTCCCTTGGCTACACCTTC. Encoded protein: CASSQDRGSLGYTF.

V and J are TRBV4-2 and TRBJ2-7, with 7 positions matching TRBD1. After removal of 3 bases from V and 1 base from J, the junction contained 6 bases not matched to a gene. The CDR3 covers 15 residues. Germline V CDR1 and CDR2: LGHNA, YNFKEQ. The CDR3 coding sequence is TGTGCCAGCAGCCAGGCCGGGACAGAGTCCTACGAGCAGTACTTC. The encoded protein is CASSQAGTESYEQYF.

This chain connects TRBV11-3 to TRBJ2-2; D is unresolved. This CDR3 has 16 amino acids. Trimming removed 0 bases from V and 6 bases from J, with 14 bases in between. Germline V CDR1 and CDR2: SGHNT, YENEEA. CDR3 nucleotide sequence: TGTGCCAGCAGCTTAGACTTTTCCGGTGGGCCCGGGGAGCTGTTTTTT. Translation: CASSLDFSGGPGELFF.

The V call is TRBV7-2, the J call TRBJ2-3; TRBD2 agrees at 8 bases. CDR3 length: 15 residues. Losses at the gene ends were 0 bases for V and 6 bases for J; bases not matched to a gene: 5. CDR1 is SGHTA and CDR2 is FQGNSA in the germline V gene. The CDR3 reads CASSLASTSADTQYF. In DNA form, the CDR3 reads TGTGCCAGCAGCTTAGCCTCGACTAGCGCGGATACGCAGTATTTT.

This clone appeared a single time. The rearrangement uses TRBV6-6 and TRBJ1-1, with D hard to call. Germline V gives CDR1 MNHNY, CDR2 SVGAGI (reference sequence). The germline V and J ends were trimmed by 2 bases and 5 bases, with 6 bases remaining between them. CDR3 length: 12 amino acids. The CDR3 sequence: CASSYRETEAFF. The CDR3 DNA is TGTGCCAGCAGTTACAGAGAAACTGAAGCTTTCTTT.

This chain connects TRBV28 to TRBJ2-7, with D tentatively TRBD1 (5 bases). Germline CDR1 MDHEN, CDR2 SYDVKM. Trimming took 7 bases from V and 8 from J, leaving 18 bases between them. The CDR3 runs to 13 residues. The CDR3 spells CASTTSGIGKQYF. The DNA of the CDR3 is TGTGCCAGCACCACCTCAGGGATAGGAAAGCAGTACTTC.

The chain joins TRBV11-2 to TRBJ2-1; the match to TRBD2 covers 11 bases. Trimming took 1 base from V and 4 from J; bases not matched to a gene: 3. The CDR3 sequence is 16 residues long. Germline lookup yields CDR1 SGHAT and CDR2 FQNNGV. The chain's CDR3 is CASSLVGTSGYNEQFF. CDR3 coding DNA: TGTGCCAGCAGCTTAGTGGGGACTAGCGGATACAATGAGCAGTTCTTC. The whole variable domain, remainder taken from reference TRBV11-2 and TRBJ2-1, is EAGVAQSPRYKIIEKRQSVAFWCNPISGHATLYWYQQILGQGPKLLIQFQNNGVVDDSQLPKDRFSAERLKGVDSTLKIQPAKLEDSAVYLCASSLVGTSGYNEQFFGPGTRLTVL.

The genes are TRBV30 and TRBJ1-1, with TRBD1 matching 8 bases. The germline gives CDR1 GTSNPN, CDR2 SVGIG (reference sequence). Trimming cost V 4 bases and J 8 bases; bases outside gene matches: 15. The length of the CDR3 is 15 residues. The CDR3, as DNA: TGTGCCTGGAACTGGCAGGGGGCGCGTTCATCAGAAGCTTTCTTT. As protein: CAWNWQGARSSEAFF.

This clone was picked up one time. The chain couples TRBV9 to TRBJ2-3; the match to TRBD1 covers 7 bases. Germline CDR1 is SGDLS and CDR2 is YYNGEE. The CDR3 has 15 residues. V shed 3 bases, J shed 3 bases, and the junction held 7 bases outside the gene matches. CDR3 bases: TGTGCCAGCAGCGCGGGACCGACAGGGACAGATACGCAGTATTTT. Its translation is CASSAGPTGTDTQYF.

V gene TRBV6-5 combines with J gene TRBJ2-4; D might be TRBD2 (6 bases). From germline, CDR1 is MNHEY and CDR2 SVGAGI. Trimming pared 2 bases from V and 6 bases from J, leaving 14 bases between. This CDR3 contains 15 residues. This CDR3 reads CASSYESGLRNIQYF. The CDR3 DNA reads as TGTGCCAGCAGTTACGAGAGCGGGTTGCGAAACATTCAGTACTTC.

This clone was counted once. The CDR3 DNA reads as TGCGCCAGCAGCCAAGAGCGGAACATGGGGCAGTATTTT. This translates into CASSQERNMGQYF. The V call is TRBV4-3, the J call TRBJ2-3; no clear D gene. Per the germline V gene, CDR1 is LGHNA and CDR2 is YSLEER. This CDR3 is built from 13 residues. Trimming removed 0 bases at V and 11 bases at J, with 12 bases between.

The rearrangement joins TRBV19 to TRBJ2-3, with 9 bases aligning to TRBD2. The CDR3 spans 15 residues. Per the germline V gene, CDR1 is LNHDA and CDR2 is SQIVND (reference sequence). V gave up 6 bases and J gave up 2 bases; unmatched junction bases: 6. The CDR3 nucleotides are TGTGCCAGTAGGGCGGCTAGCGGGATCACAGATACGCAGTATTTT. It is translated as CASRAASGITDTQYF. Looking up the rest from reference TRBV19 and TRBJ2-3 gives the full variable domain: DGGITQSPKYLFRKEGQNVTLSCEQNLNHDAMYWYRQDPGQGLRLIYYSQIVNDFQKGDIAEGYSVSREKKESFPLTVTSAQKNPTAFYLCASRAASGITDTQYFGPGTRLTVL.

The chain uses TRBV2 and TRBJ2-3; 7 bases are a match to TRBD1. CDR1 is SNHLY and CDR2 is FYNNEI in the germline V gene. Trimming took 10 bases from V and 5 from J; bases not matched to a gene: 15. This CDR3 spans 15 amino acids. CDR3 protein: CATPSSDRAKDTQYF. CDR3 nucleotides: TGTGCCACCCCCTCGTCCGACAGGGCCAAAGATACGCAGTATTTT.